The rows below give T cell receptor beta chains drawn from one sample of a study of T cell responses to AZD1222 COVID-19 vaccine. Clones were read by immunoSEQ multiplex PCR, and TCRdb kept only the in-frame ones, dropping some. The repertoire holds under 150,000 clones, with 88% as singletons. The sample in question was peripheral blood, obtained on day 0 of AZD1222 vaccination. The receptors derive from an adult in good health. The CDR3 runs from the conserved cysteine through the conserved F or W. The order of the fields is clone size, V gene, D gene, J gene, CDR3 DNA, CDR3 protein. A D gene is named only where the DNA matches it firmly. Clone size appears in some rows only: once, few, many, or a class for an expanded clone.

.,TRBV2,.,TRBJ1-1,TGTGCCAGCCAGGCGGGGGACACTGAAGCTTTCTTT,CASQAGDTEAFF
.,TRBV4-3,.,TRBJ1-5,TGCGCCAGCAGCCAAGAGAGGTCAGTTAATCAGCCCCAGCATTTT,CASSQERSVNQPQHF
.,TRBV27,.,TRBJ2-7,TGTGCCAGCAGTTTATCTCAGGGGAGGTACGAGCAGTACTTC,CASSLSQGRYEQYF
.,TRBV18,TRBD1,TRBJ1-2,TGTGCCAGCTCATCCTTCTCGACAGGGGAATATGGCTACACCTTC,CASSSFSTGEYGYTF
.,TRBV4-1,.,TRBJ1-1,TGCGCCAGCAGTCGAAGAGAGGGGAACACTGAAGCTTTCTTT,CASSRREGNTEAFF
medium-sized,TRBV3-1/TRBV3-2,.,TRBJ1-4,TGTGCCAGCAGCCAAGGACAGGTCCAAAAACTGTTTTTT,CASSQGQVQKLFF
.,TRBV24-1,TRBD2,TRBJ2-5,TGTGCCACCAGTGATCCCCCCAGCGGGGGGCAAGAGACCCAGTACTTC,CATSDPPSGGQETQYF
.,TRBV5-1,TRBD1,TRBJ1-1,TGCGCCAGCACGATCGGGACAGGGTATGGGAACACTGAAGCTTTCTTT,CASTIGTGYGNTEAFF
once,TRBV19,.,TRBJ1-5,TGTGCCAGTAGTATCCAGGACAGAAGACAGCCCCAGCATTTT,CASSIQDRRQPQHF
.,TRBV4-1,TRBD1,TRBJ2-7,TGCGCCAGCAGCCCGCACAGGGGCAGCAACGAGCAGTACTTC,CASSPHRGSNEQYF
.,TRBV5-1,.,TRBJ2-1,TGCGCCAGCAGCTTGGGTCAACTAAACAATGAGCAGTTCTTC,CASSLGQLNNEQFF
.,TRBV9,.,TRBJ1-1,TGTGCCAGCAGCGCACAACCGGCGAACACTGAAGCTTTCTTT,CASSAQPANTEAFF
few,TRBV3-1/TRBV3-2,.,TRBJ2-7,TGTGCCAGCAGCGTCAGGGCGGTGCAGTACTTC,CASSVRAVQYF
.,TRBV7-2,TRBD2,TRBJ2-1,TGTGCCAGCAGCCAGGGACTAGCGGGGGGGACGGAGCAGTTCTTC,CASSQGLAGGTEQFF
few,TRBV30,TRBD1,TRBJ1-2,TGTGCCTGGGACCCCGGGACAGGGGGGATCTATGGCTACACCTTC,CAWDPGTGGIYGYTF
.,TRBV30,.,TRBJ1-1,TGTGCCTGGAGTGCCCCCCCGCAGGGGCATCGAACTGAAGCTTTCTTT,CAWSAPPQGHRTEAFF
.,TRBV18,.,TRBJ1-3,TGTGCCAGCTCACAAACGGAGGGTTCCTCTGGAAACACCATATATTTT,CASSQTEGSSGNTIYF
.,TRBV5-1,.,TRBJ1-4,TGCGCCAGCAGCTTAGGGGGGACTTACGATGAAAAACTGTTTTTT,CASSLGGTYDEKLFF
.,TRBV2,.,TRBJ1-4,TGTGCCAGCAGTGAAGTCAGGGAAGAAAAACTGTTTTTT,CASSEVREEKLFF
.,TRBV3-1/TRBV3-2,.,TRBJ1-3,TGTGCCAGCAGCCAAGAGGAGGGGGAGTCAGACACCATATATTTT,CASSQEEGESDTIYF
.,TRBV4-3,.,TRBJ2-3,TGCGCCAGCAGCCAAGGTGCGGGCACAGATACGCAGTATTTT,CASSQGAGTDTQYF
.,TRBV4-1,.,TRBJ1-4,TGCGCCAGCAGCCGCAGAATTCAGGGTGGGGATGAAAAACTGTTTTTT,CASSRRIQGGDEKLFF
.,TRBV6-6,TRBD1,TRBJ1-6,TGTGCCAGCAGTAAACAAGACAGGGGCGGATCACCCCTCCACTTT,CASSKQDRGGSPLHF
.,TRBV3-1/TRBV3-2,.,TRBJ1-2,TGTGCCAGCAGCTCTACAGGGTTCTATGGCTACACCTTC,CASSSTGFYGYTF
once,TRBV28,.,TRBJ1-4,TGTGCCAGCAGTTTATCAGGGATAAGTGAAAAACTGTTTTTT,CASSLSGISEKLFF
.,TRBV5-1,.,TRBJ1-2,TGCGCCAGCAGCAATGCCATTAACTATGGCTACACCTTC,CASSNAINYGYTF
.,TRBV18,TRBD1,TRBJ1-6,TGTGCCAGCTCACCAGGACAGGGTTATTCACCCCTCCACTTT,CASSPGQGYSPLHF